Presented here are 9 T cell receptor beta chains from one specimen sequenced in a study of T cells in Graves' hyperthyroidism and ophthalmopathy. Researchers took RNA transcripts and amplified the TCR beta CDR3 regions from them. HTBI primers were the set used in a first-round RT-PCR of the TCR CDR3. Using its own MiXCR run on the multiplex PCR reads, TCRdb lists one record per CDR3 protein. Here the sample spans nearly 600,000 distinct CDR3 sequences, 13% to 15% being singletons. Material: blood. The receptors here all came from a woman aged 18 to 35 with Graves' ophthalmopathy.

This clonotype was detected many times. The genes are TRBV28 and TRBJ2-1, with D unclear. This CDR3 comprises 11 residues. Germline-derived CDR1 and CDR2 are MDHEN and SYDVKM. Trimming removed 2 bases at V and 12 bases at J, with 8 bases between. CDR3 region: CASSLGFVQFF. CDR3 sequence (DNA): TGTGCCAGCAGTTTAGGCTTTGTGCAGTTCTTC.

In its sample, this clonotype was seen many times. V and J are TRBV7-2 and TRBJ1-2; TRBD1 aligns across 10 bases. Trimming removed 6 bases from V and 2 bases from J; junction bases left unmatched: 6. Looked up from germline, CDR1 is SGHTA and CDR2 is FQGNSA. This CDR3 is 15 amino acids long. The CDR3 DNA sequence: TGTGCCAGCAGTTCCGACAGGGGGCGGAACTATGGCTACACCTTC. Residues: CASSSDRGRNYGYTF.

This clonotype was detected ten times or more. CDR3 DNA sequence: TGCGCCAGCAGTCCGACCGGGACAGGGCCTCTCAGGGGCACAGATACGCAGTATTTT. It is translated as CASSPTGTGPLRGTDTQYF. V gene TRBV5-1 combines with J gene TRBJ2-3; TRBD1 matches 9 bases. The CDR3 extends over 19 amino acids. Germline values: CDR1 SGHRS, CDR2 YFSETQ. With V trimmed by 5 bases and J by 1 base, 17 bases remained unmatched.

The CDR3 coding sequence is TGTGCCAGTACCCATGCCGGGACAGGGATCGGGGGTAACTATGGCTACACCTTC. Amino acids: CASTHAGTGIGGNYGYTF. The chain recombines TRBV25-1 with TRBJ1-2, with 9 bases lining up with TRBD1. V gave up 9 bases and J gave up 1 base; unmatched junction bases: 18. CDR3 length: 18 residues. Germline V gene data show CDR1 as MGHDK and CDR2 as SYGVNS.

CDR3 coding DNA: TGTGCCAGCAGCTTTGGGGTTAGACAGCCCCAGCATTTT. Protein sequence: CASSFGVRQPQHF. This sequence joins TRBV7-9 and TRBJ1-5; no firm D call. This CDR3 has 13 amino acids. V gave up 3 bases and J gave up 7 bases, with 10 bases separating them. From germline, CDR1 is SEHNR and CDR2 FQNEAQ (reference sequence). Based on the CDR3 plus reference TRBV7-9 and TRBJ1-5, the full variable domain is DTGVSQNPRHKITKRGQNVTFRCDPISEHNRLYWYRQTLGQGPEFLTYFQNEAQLEKSRLLSDRFSAERPKGSFSTLEIQRTEQGDSAMYLCASSFGVRQPQHFGDGTRLSIL.

This clonotype was observed many times. The chain recombines TRBV28 with TRBJ1-5, with a tentative D call TRBD1 (5 bases). Germline CDR1 MDHEN, CDR2 SYDVKM. V was shortened by 4 bases and J by 0 bases, with 7 bases between the two germline ends. This CDR3 comprises 14 residues. The CDR3 sequence is CASSWGGSNQPQHF. Here the CDR3 DNA reads TGTGCCAGCAGTTGGGGGGGTAGCAATCAGCCCCAGCATTTT.

This clonotype was seen ten or more times. The chain joins TRBV6-1 to TRBJ2-1, with 11 positions matching TRBD1. Germline assignment: CDR1 MNHNS and CDR2 SASEGT. Germline trimming cut 6 bases from V and 9 bases from J; bases unmatched to any gene: 7. CDR3 length equals 14 residues. CDR3 coding DNA: TGTGCCAGCAGGGGGTCCGGGACAGGGGGTGAGCAGTTCTTC. Its translation: CASRGSGTGGEQFF.

The chain links TRBV20-1 to TRBJ2-6; a possible D gene is TRBD2 (5 bases). CDR1 is DFQATT, CDR2 SNEGSKA, per germline (reference sequence). Trimming left V 5 bases short and J 4 bases short, with 9 bases between. The CDR3 covers 13 residues. CDR3 DNA: TGCAGTGCTGGACCGGGGGGGGCCAACGTCCTGACTTTC. This encodes CSAGPGGANVLTF.

This clonotype was counted ten times or more. This chain uses TRBV28 with TRBJ1-5; D not resolved. Germline V gene data show CDR1 as MDHEN and CDR2 as SYDVKM. This CDR3 comprises 17 residues. The V end lost 7 bases, the J end lost 0 bases, and 19 bases lay between the germline ends. Here the CDR3 reads CASILGTALHSNQPQHF. As DNA, the CDR3 is TGTGCCAGCATTCTTGGAACAGCGTTGCATAGCAATCAGCCCCAGCATTTT.